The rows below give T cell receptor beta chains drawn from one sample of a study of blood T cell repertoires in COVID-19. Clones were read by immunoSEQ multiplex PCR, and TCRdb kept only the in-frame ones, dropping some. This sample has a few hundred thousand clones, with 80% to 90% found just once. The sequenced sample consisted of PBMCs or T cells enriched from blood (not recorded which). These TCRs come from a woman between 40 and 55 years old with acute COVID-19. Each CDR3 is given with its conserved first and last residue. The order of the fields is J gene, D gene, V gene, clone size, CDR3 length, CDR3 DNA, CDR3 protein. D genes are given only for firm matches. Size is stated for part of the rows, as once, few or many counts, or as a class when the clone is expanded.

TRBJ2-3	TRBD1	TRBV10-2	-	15	TGCGCCAGCAGTGGGGGACAGCCTAGCACAGATACGCAGTATTTT	CASSGGQPSTDTQYF
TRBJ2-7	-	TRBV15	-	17	TGTGCCACCAGCAGAGACCGGCGGGGGCCTAACTCCTACGAGCAGTACTTC	CATSRDRRGPNSYEQYF
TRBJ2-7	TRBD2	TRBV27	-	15	TGTGCCAGCAGTGTAAGACTAGCGGGACCCTACGAGCAGTACTTC	CASSVRLAGPYEQYF
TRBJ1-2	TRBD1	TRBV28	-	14	TGTGCCAGCAGTCCTGCCGACAGGGGGTTTGGCTACACCTTC	CASSPADRGFGYTF
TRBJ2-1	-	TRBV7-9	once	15	TGTGCCAGCAGCTTAGGGACAAGCTCCTACAATGAGCAGTTCTTC	CASSLGTSSYNEQFF
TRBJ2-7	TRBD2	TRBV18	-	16	TGTGCCAGCTCACCAACCGGGACTAGCGGGGCCTACGAGCAGTACTTC	CASSPTGTSGAYEQYF
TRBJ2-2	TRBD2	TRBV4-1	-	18	TGCGCCAGCAGCCAAGCCGGACTAGCGGGAGTAGGGACCGGGGAGCTGTTTTTT	CASSQAGLAGVGTGELFF
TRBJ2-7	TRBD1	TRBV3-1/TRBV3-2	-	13	TGTGCCAGCAGCCAAGGACAGGGGAACGAGCAGTACTTC	CASSQGQGNEQYF
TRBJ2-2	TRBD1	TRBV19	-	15	TGTGCCAGTACCACCGGACAGGGGGCAACCGGGGAGCTGTTTTTT	CASTTGQGATGELFF
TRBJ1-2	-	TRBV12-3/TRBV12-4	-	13	TGTGCCAGCAGTTTATTCAGTCAAGAGGTCTACACCTTC	CASSLFSQEVYTF
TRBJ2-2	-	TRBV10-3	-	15	TGTGCCATCAGTGAGGAAGGGGGGAACACCGGGGAGCTGTTTTTT	CAISEEGGNTGELFF
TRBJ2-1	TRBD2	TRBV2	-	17	TGTGCCAGCAGTGCCTCGACTAGCGGGGGCTCCTACAATGAGCAGTTCTTC	CASSASTSGGSYNEQFF
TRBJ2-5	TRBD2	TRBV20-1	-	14	TGCAGTGCTAGTACCTCCATCGGGGGGGAGACCCAGTACTTC	CSASTSIGGETQYF
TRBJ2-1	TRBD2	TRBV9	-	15	TGTGCCAGCAGCATCACTAGCGGGGGGCTCAATGAGCAGTTCTTC	CASSITSGGLNEQFF
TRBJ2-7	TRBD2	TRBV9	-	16	TGTGCCAGCAGCGCCCAGACTAGCGGGAGGGTCTCCGAGCAGTACTTC	CASSAQTSGRVSEQYF
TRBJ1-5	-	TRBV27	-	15	TGTGCCAGCAGTTTACGCGCAGGGGGCAATCAGCCCCAGCATTTT	CASSLRAGGNQPQHF
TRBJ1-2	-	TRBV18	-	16	TGTGCCAGCTCACCACAAAAGACCCTAGCTAACTATGGCTACACCTTC	CASSPQKTLANYGYTF
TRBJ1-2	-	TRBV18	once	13	TGTGCCAGCTCACGGCTTCCCAACTATGGCTACACCTTC	CASSRLPNYGYTF
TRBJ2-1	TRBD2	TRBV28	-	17	TGTGCCAGCACCCCAGGTGGGGGACTAGGTCCCTACAATGAGCAGTTCTTC	CASTPGGGLGPYNEQFF
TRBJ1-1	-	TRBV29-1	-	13	TGCAGCGTTCAAGTACAGGCGAACACTGAAGCTTTCTTT	CSVQVQANTEAFF
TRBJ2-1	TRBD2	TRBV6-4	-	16	TGTGCCAGCAGTGAAAGACTAGCGGGAGCTTACAATGAGCAGTTCTTC	CASSERLAGAYNEQFF
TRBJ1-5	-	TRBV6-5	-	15	TGTGCCACCTTTCGGACGGGAGATAGCAATCAGCCCCAGCATTTT	CATFRTGDSNQPQHF
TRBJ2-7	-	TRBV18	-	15	TGTGCCAGCTCACCCACGAGAATAAGCTCCTACGAGCAGTACTTC	CASSPTRISSYEQYF
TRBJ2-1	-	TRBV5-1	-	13	TGCGCCAGCAGCTTGATGATGGAGAATGAGCAGTTCTTC	CASSLMMENEQFF
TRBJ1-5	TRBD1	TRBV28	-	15	TGTGCCAGCACCGGGGCCGGGACAGGCTATCAGCCCCAGCATTTT	CASTGAGTGYQPQHF
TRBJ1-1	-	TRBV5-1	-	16	TGCGCCAGCAGCAAGGACAGTGACCTTATGAACACTGAAGCTTTCTTT	CASSKDSDLMNTEAFF
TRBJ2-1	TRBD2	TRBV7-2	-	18	TGTGCCAGCAGCTTAGTTCTTGGACTAGCGGGAACCTACAATGAGCAGTTCTTC	CASSLVLGLAGTYNEQFF
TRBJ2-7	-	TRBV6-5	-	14	TGTGCCAGCAGTTACGGCGCAGGGACCTACGAGCAGTACTTC	CASSYGAGTYEQYF
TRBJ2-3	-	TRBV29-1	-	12	TGCAGCACCGGAGATCGCACAGATACGCAGTATTTT	CSTGDRTDTQYF
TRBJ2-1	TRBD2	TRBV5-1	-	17	TGCGCCAGCAGCTGGGTAGGGACTAGCGGTGTCTACAATGAGCAGTTCTTC	CASSWVGTSGVYNEQFF
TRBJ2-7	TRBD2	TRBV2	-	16	TGTGCCAGCAGTAGGACTAGCGGCATTCCTGCCTACGAGCAGTACTTC	CASSRTSGIPAYEQYF
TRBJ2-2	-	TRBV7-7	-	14	TGTGCCAGCAGCTTACGCCCAGGGGCCGGGGAGCTGTTTTTT	CASSLRPGAGELFF
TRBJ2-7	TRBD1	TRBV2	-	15	TGTGCCAGCAGCCCACACAGGGGTCATGGTTACGAGCAGTACTTC	CASSPHRGHGYEQYF
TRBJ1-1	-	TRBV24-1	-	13	TGTGCCACCAGTGATTCAGGACTACCTGAAGCTTTCTTT	CATSDSGLPEAFF
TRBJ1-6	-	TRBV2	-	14	TGTGCCAGCAGTAAACAGGGATTCAATTCACCCCTCCACTTT	CASSKQGFNSPLHF
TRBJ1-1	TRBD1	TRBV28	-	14	TGTGCCAGCAGTGGCGGGGGACAGGGGACTGAAGCTTTCTTT	CASSGGGQGTEAFF
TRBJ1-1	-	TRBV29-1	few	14	TGCAGCGTTGCCTTACTCCTCATGAACACTGAAGCTTTCTTT	CSVALLLMNTEAFF
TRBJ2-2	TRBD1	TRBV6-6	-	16	TGTGCCAGCAGTACCCGGGACAGGGTCCTTACCGGGGAGCTGTTTTTT	CASSTRDRVLTGELFF
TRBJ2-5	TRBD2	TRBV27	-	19	TGTGCCAGCAGTTTTTTGGCTAGCGGGAAGAGGATGAGGCAAGAGACCCAGTACTTC	CASSFLASGKRMRQETQYF
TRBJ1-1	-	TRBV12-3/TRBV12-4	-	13	TGTGCCAGCAGTCCGGGACACCCCACTGAAGCTTTCTTT	CASSPGHPTEAFF
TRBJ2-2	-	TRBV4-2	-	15	TGTGCCAGCACCCCCTCAACAACCAACACCGGGGAGCTGTTTTTT	CASTPSTTNTGELFF
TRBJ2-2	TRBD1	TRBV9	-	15	TGTGCCAGCAGCTCCACGACAGGGGGTACCGGGGAGCTGTTTTTT	CASSSTTGGTGELFF
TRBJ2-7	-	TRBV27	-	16	TGTGCCACCCGCCGTAGCGTGGGGGCTAGCTCCTACGAGCAGTACTTC	CATRRSVGASSYEQYF
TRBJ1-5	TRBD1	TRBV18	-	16	TGTGCCAGCTCACCAGATCCCCCCCAGGGGGATCAGCCCCAGCATTTT	CASSPDPPQGDQPQHF
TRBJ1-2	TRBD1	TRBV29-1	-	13	TGCAGCGTCCCAAGGGACAGGGGCTCTGGCTACACCTTC	CSVPRDRGSGYTF
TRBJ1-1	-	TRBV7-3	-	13	TGTGCCAGCAGCCGCGAGATGAACACTGAAGCTTTCTTT	CASSREMNTEAFF
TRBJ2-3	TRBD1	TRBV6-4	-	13	TGTGCCAGCAGTACGGACAGGGGAGATACGCAGTATTTT	CASSTDRGDTQYF
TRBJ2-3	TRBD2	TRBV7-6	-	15	TGTGCCAGCAGCTTACTAGCGGGAGAGGGTGATACGCAGTATTTT	CASSLLAGEGDTQYF
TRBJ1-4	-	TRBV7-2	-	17	TGTGCCAGCAGCTTAGTCCACAGGGAAGGGGGTAATGAAAAACTGTTTTTT	CASSLVHREGGNEKLFF
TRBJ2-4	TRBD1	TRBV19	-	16	TGTGCCAGTAGTCCTTACTCCGGGGACAGGGGGGACATTCAGTACTTC	CASSPYSGDRGDIQYF
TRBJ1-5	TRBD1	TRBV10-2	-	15	TGCGCCAGCAGTGAAGGGACAGGTAGCAATCAGCCCCAGCATTTT	CASSEGTGSNQPQHF
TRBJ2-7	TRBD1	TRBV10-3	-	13	TGTGCCATCAGTATGACAGGGGGCTACGAGCAGTACTTC	CAISMTGGYEQYF